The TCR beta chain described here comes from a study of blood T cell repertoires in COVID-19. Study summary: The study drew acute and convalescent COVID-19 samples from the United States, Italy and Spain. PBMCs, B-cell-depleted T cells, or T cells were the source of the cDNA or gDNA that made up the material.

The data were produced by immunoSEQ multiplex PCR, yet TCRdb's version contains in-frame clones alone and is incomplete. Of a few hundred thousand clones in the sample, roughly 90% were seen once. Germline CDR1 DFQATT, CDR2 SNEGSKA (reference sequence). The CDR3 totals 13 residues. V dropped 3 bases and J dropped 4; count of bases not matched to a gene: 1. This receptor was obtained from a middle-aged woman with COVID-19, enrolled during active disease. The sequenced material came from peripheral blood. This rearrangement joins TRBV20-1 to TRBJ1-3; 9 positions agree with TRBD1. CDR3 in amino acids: CSASDRGGNTIYF. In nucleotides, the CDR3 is TGCAGTGCTAGTGACAGGGGGGGAAACACCATATATTTT.